A single T cell receptor (beta chain) is shown here with its context. In the authors' workflow: The assay estimated nucleated cells by amplifying reference gene primers. Clones were sequenced by immunoSEQ multiplex PCR, and TCRdb holds only the in-frame ones, with some missing. That table furnishes V, J and clone size, whereas the DNA furnished D and trimming. The table lists about 210,000 clones, 89% of them singletons. Looked up from germline, CDR1 is MNHNY and CDR2 is SVGAGI (reference sequence). The CDR3 contains 14 residues. The V end was cut by 0 bases, the J end by 4 bases, with 9 bases between. This sample is drawn from a study of blood T cell repertoires in COVID-19. Study-wide context: The samples span acute and convalescent COVID-19 from the United States, Italy and Spain. T cells, B-cell-depleted T cells, or PBMCs provided the cDNA or gDNA that served as material.

The receptor was derived from a middle-aged woman with acute or convalescent COVID-19. The rearrangement joins TRBV6-6 to TRBJ1-1; no firm D call. The sample was peripheral blood. The CDR3 bases are TGTGCCAGCAGTTACTCGAACGGAGGCACTGAAGCTTTCTTT. As protein: CASSYSNGGTEAFF.